These 27 T cell receptor beta chains were all obtained from the same sample, sequenced in a study of breast tumors, draining lymph nodes, adjacent tissues. One entry per CDR3 protein results from TCRdb running MiXCR on the multiplex PCR reads. The sample has 45,000 to 65,000 distinct CDR3 sequences; approximately 45% are singletons. The sample comprised breast tumor tissue. These receptor sequences come from a female donor with breast cancer. Some clones in this sample may be carry-over from other donors' samples.

This clonotype is large. This chain connects TRBV15 to TRBJ2-5; the D is unclear. This CDR3 region has 15 residues. The V gene lost 5 bases and the J gene lost 5 bases, with 18 bases spanning the gap. The V gene's germline CDR1 is LNHNV and CDR2 YYDKDF (reference sequence). As DNA, the CDR3 is TGTGCCACCAGCCCCCGGGTTGGCTCGGTGGAGACCCAGTACTTC. Translated, it gives CATSPRVGSVETQYF.

Concerning this clonotype: Because it lacks the conserved phenylalanine or tryptophan at the end, this CDR3 is likely a read error. The chain combines TRBV7-9 with TRBJ1-3; D unclear. In germline, CDR1 is SEHNR, CDR2 FQNEAQ (reference sequence). This CDR3 contains 14 residues. The V end lost 8 bases, the J end lost 4 bases, and 15 bases lay between the germline ends. This CDR3 is CASVLGSSGNTIYL. CDR3 DNA: TGTGCCAGCGTTCTAGGATCCTCCGGAAACACCATATATCTT.

This clonotype was recorded at least ten times. This chain links TRBV12-5 with TRBJ1-5; no clear D. This CDR3 contains 13 residues. V was pared by 3 bases and J by 3 bases, with 6 bases between. The germline gives CDR1 LGHNT, CDR2 FRNRAP. Here the CDR3 DNA reads TGTGCTAGTGGTTTCCAGGCCAATCAGCCCCAGCATTTT. Its translation: CASGFQANQPQHF.

This chain connects TRBV5-1 to TRBJ2-5, with TRBD1 as a possible D gene (6 bases). V was trimmed by 4 bases and J by 3 bases, leaving 13 bases between them. Per germline, CDR1 SGHRS and CDR2 YFSETQ. This CDR3 contains 14 residues. CDR3 loop: CASSPGTPKETQYF. CDR3 bases: TGCGCCAGCAGCCCCGGGACACCTAAAGAGACCCAGTACTTC. Variable domain in full (rest from reference TRBV5-1 and TRBJ2-5): KAGVTQTPRYLIKTRGQQVTLSCSPISGHRSVSWYQQTPGQGLQFLFEYFSETQRNKGNFPGRFSGRQFSNSRSEMNVSTLELGDSALYLCASSPGTPKETQYFGPGTRLLVL.

This clonotype was seen at least ten times. The chain carries TRBV18 and TRBJ1-4; D possibly corresponds to TRBD1 (6 bases). In germline, CDR1 is KGHSH, CDR2 LQKENI. The CDR3 runs 14 residues. Trimming removed 2 bases at V and 7 bases at J, with 11 bases between. CDR3 coding DNA: TGTGCCAGCTCACCAGGCCAGGGGATTGAAAAACTGTTTTTT. Its protein product is CASSPGQGIEKLFF.

This clonotype showed up many times. This chain connects TRBV7-2 to TRBJ2-7; D is unclear. In germline, CDR1 is SGHTA, CDR2 FQGNSA. The CDR3 has 16 residues. V was shortened by 2 bases and J by 3 bases, with 17 bases between the two germline ends. CDR3 protein: CASSLLNLPEFYEQYF. Written as DNA, the CDR3 is TGTGCCAGCAGCTTATTAAATCTACCCGAATTCTACGAGCAGTACTTC.

This clonotype has a count of ten or more. The chain uses TRBV3-1 and TRBJ1-3; D gene unclear. The length of the CDR3 is 13 residues. Per germline, CDR1 LGHDT and CDR2 YNNKEL (reference sequence). V lost 4 bases and J 7 bases, leaving 11 bases between the germline ends. The CDR3 DNA reads TGTGCCAGCAGCCTAGGACTCATGAACACCATATATTTT. Protein: CASSLGLMNTIYF. The whole variable domain, filled in from reference TRBV3-1 and TRBJ1-3, reads DTAVSQTPKYLVTQMGNDKSIKCEQNLGHDTMYWYKQDSKKFLKIMFSYNNKELIINETVPNRFSPKSPDKAHLNLHINSLELGDSAVYFCASSLGLMNTIYFGEGSWLTVV.

The table lists this clonotype with many counts. The chain is built from TRBV19 and TRBJ1-1, with D perhaps matching TRBD1 (5 bases). Germline CDR1 reads LNHDA; CDR2 reads SQIVND (reference sequence). V lost 2 bases and J 8 bases, leaving 15 bases between the germline ends. This CDR3 has 14 residues. CDR3 DNA sequence: TGTGCCAGTAGTATATGGGGGGATAGATCGGAAGCTTTCTTT. Translating gives CASSIWGDRSEAFF.

This clonotype was detected many times. J is TRBJ2-7 and V is TRBV20-1; no reliable D call. The CDR3 sequence is 12 residues long. Trimming took off 0 bases at V and 9 bases at J, with 12 bases between the two ends. CDR1 and CDR2 from the germline V gene are DFQATT and SNEGSKA (reference sequence). CDR3 region: CSARDGPLVQYF. DNA of the CDR3: TGCAGTGCTAGAGATGGACCACTGGTGCAGTACTTC.

The chain couples TRBV11-1 to TRBJ2-7; D remains unclear. The V gene's germline CDR1 is SGHAT and CDR2 FQDESV (reference sequence). Between the trimmed V and J ends, which lost 7 bases and 5 bases, there was a span of 18 bases. The CDR3 consists of 14 residues. The CDR3 coding sequence is TGTGCCAGCAACTTGGGCCCCTCTTCCCACGAGCAGTACTTC. Translated, it gives CASNLGPSSHEQYF.

The chain has TRBV20-1 and TRBJ2-7, with no clear D. This CDR3 is 13 amino acids long. CDR1 and CDR2 from the germline V gene are DFQATT and SNEGSKA (reference sequence). Deletions cut 3 bases from V and 4 bases from J, with 13 bases between. This chain's CDR3 is CSASRSTRYEQYF. CDR3 bases: TGCAGTGCTAGCCGCAGTACCAGGTACGAGCAGTACTTC.

In this sample, this clonotype turned up many times. V usage is TRBV3-1 and J usage is TRBJ2-3; 9 positions match TRBD1. The CDR3 sequence is 14 residues long. V lost 6 bases and J lost 9; bases outside the gene matches: 10. Germline CDR1 is LGHDT and CDR2 is YNNKEL (reference sequence). Written as DNA, the CDR3 is TGTGCCAGCAGAACTACAGGGGGCGAATCAACGCAGTATTTT. This sequence encodes CASRTTGGESTQYF.

This clonotype was detected many times. The V and J genes are TRBV7-3 and TRBJ2-1; 14 bases map to TRBD2. CDR1 is SGHTA, CDR2 FQGTGA, per germline. The CDR3 has 16 residues. V trimming: 4 bases; J trimming: 9 bases; junction bases outside the gene matches: 8. The CDR3 DNA is TGTGCCAGCAGCTCCCGCCCTGGACTAGCGGGAGGTGAGCAGTTCTTC. It yields the protein CASSSRPGLAGGEQFF.

This clonotype was recorded many times. The rearrangement joins TRBV7-2 to TRBJ2-3, with TRBD1 matching over 12 bases. V shed 7 bases, J shed 0 bases, and the junction held 17 bases outside the gene matches. Germline V gene lookup returns CDR1 SGHTA and CDR2 FQGNSA. The CDR3 is 20 residues long. The CDR3 spells CASTPLAGTGGLSSTDTQYF. For the CDR3, the DNA is TGTGCCAGCACCCCCCTCGCCGGGACAGGGGGCCTTTCTAGCACAGATACGCAGTATTTT.

This clonotype was recorded at least ten times. The rearrangement uses TRBV7-8 and TRBJ2-7, with D uncertain. In germline, CDR1 is SGHVS, CDR2 FQNEAQ. This CDR3 contains 13 residues. The V end lost 1 base, the J end lost 3 bases, and 7 bases lay between the germline ends. The DNA of the CDR3 is TGTGCCAGCAGCTTAGTCGCTGGCTACGAGCAGTACTTC. This codes for CASSLVAGYEQYF.

Concerning this clonotype itself: This may come from a read error, since a much larger clone is one base off. The DNA for the CDR3 is TGTGCCAGCAGCATAGGGGACCCCGGGGTGGATGGCTACACCTTC. Its protein is CASSIGDPGVDGYTF. V usage is TRBV5-5 and J usage is TRBJ1-2, with TRBD1 as a possible D gene (5 bases). There are 15 residues in the CDR3. The V end was cut by 4 bases, the J end by 6 bases, with 19 bases between. Per the germline V gene, CDR1 is SGHKS and CDR2 is YYEKEE (reference sequence).

The chain combines TRBV7-2 with TRBJ1-2; 7 bases agree with TRBD1. Per germline, CDR1 SGHTA and CDR2 FQGNSA. The V segment lost 1 base and the J segment 6 bases; nucleotides outside the gene matches: 11. CDR3 length: 16 amino acids. CDR3 sequence reads: CASSLVWEGALDGYTF. The CDR3 DNA reads TGTGCCAGCAGCTTAGTTTGGGAGGGGGCCCTGGATGGCTACACCTTC.

This chain's CDR3 is CASSLRVGEQFF. DNA of the CDR3: TGTGCCAGCAGCTTGAGGGTCGGGGAGCAGTTCTTC. V usage is TRBV7-2 and J usage is TRBJ2-1, with a possible D match to TRBD2 (5 bases). V lost 3 bases to trimming and J lost 10 bases, with 10 bases between them. This CDR3 region has 12 residues. Per germline, CDR1 SGHTA and CDR2 FQGNSA.

The chain joins TRBV4-1 to TRBJ2-1; D is unclear. CDR1 and CDR2 (germline): MGHRA, YSYEKL. V was cut by 6 bases and J by 8 bases, with 8 bases left in between. This CDR3 spans 11 amino acids. The CDR3 DNA sequence: TGCGCCAGCAGTCGAGACTATGAGCAGTTCTTC. Residues: CASSRDYEQFF.

The sample holds many counts of this clonotype. The CDR3 ends on some other residue instead of the conserved phenylalanine or tryptophan, so this is likely a read error. It is unclear where the CDR3 begins or ends on the DNA, so no DNA is shown, and the CDR3 is as TCRdb lists it. The chain employs TRBV3-2 and TRBJ2-5. TRBV3-2 is recorded as a pseudogene. The CDR3 region is 12 residues in length, termini included. CDR3 loop: CASSQENFSRRL.

Remarks on this clonotype: A much larger clone differs by one base, so this may be a read error. The V gene is TRBV3-1, the J gene TRBJ2-1; no firm D call. Germline assignment: CDR1 LGHDT and CDR2 YNNKEL (reference sequence). The CDR3 spans 16 residues. CDR3 nucleotide sequence: TGTGCCAACAGCCGAGGCTCCTATAGCACGGGTAATGAGCAGTTCTTC. This encodes CANSRGSYSTGNEQFF.

This clonotype was detected only once. This chain uses TRBV20-1 with TRBJ1-2, with TRBD1 matching 8 bases. The CDR3 covers 17 residues. With 3 bases clipped from V and 2 bases from J, the junction kept 14 bases outside the gene matches. Germline V gene sequence: CDR1 DFQATT, CDR2 SNEGSKA (reference sequence). The CDR3 loop is CSASNPDRANWNYGYTF. As DNA, the CDR3 is TGCAGTGCTAGCAACCCGGACAGGGCTAATTGGAACTATGGCTACACCTTC.

The rearrangement uses TRBV11-2 and TRBJ1-6; the D is unclear. Germline V gene sequence: CDR1 SGHAT, CDR2 FQNNGV. Trimming left V 0 bases short and J 4 bases short, with 7 bases between. The CDR3 length is 15 residues. CDR3 protein: CASSLDSGYNSPLHF. Written as DNA, the CDR3 is TGTGCCAGCAGCTTAGATTCGGGGTATAATTCACCCCTCCACTTT.

This clonotype was observed at least ten times. This chain links TRBV20-1 with TRBJ2-3; the D gene is possibly TRBD2 (6 bases). The CDR3 runs to 13 residues. V lost 5 bases, J lost 6 bases, and 15 bases lay in between. The germline CDR1 and CDR2 sequences are DFQATT and SNEGSKA (reference sequence). Written as DNA, the CDR3 is TGCAGTGCTTCCCCGGGAGTTAAGGATACGCAGTATTTT. Its protein product is CSASPGVKDTQYF.

As for this clonotype: Given a much more abundant clone one base away, this may be a read error. The chain employs TRBV14 and TRBJ2-2; D may be TRBD2 (5 bases). The germline CDR1 and CDR2 sequences are SGHDN and FVKESK. This CDR3 is built from 14 residues. The CDR3 coding sequence is TGTGCCAGCAGCCAAGGAGTAAGCACCGGGGAGCTGTCTTTT. Its translation is CASSQGVSTGELSF.

The chain links TRBV24-1 to TRBJ1-2, with D tentatively TRBD1 (5 bases). Germline loops: CDR1 KGHDR, CDR2 SFDVKD. V was shortened by 4 bases and J by 8 bases, with 13 bases between the two germline ends. The CDR3 totals 13 residues. This chain's CDR3 is CATSENTGVGYTF. CDR3 bases: TGTGCCACCAGTGAGAACACGGGGGTGGGCTACACCTTC.

This clonotype was detected only a few times. This clone may be a read error of a much larger clone one base away. This chain links TRBV20-1 with TRBJ1-2, with a weak D call TRBD1 (6 bases). This CDR3 has 17 residues. Germline loops: CDR1 DFQATT, CDR2 SNEGSKA (reference sequence). The CDR3: CNARPLAGGPPNYGYTF. Here the CDR3 DNA reads TGCAATGCTAGACCCCTGGCCGGGGGGCCCCCTAACTATGGCTACACCTTC.